This paragraph covers one T cell receptor beta chain sequence. Per the original methods: Amplification of reference gene primers was used by the study to estimate nucleated cell counts. Generated by immunoSEQ multiplex PCR, the TCRdb table keeps only in-frame clones and is missing some. That table is the source of V, J and clone size, and D and trimming were worked out from the DNA. Of 150,000 to 200,000 clones listed, approximately 93% are singletons. This specimen comes from a study of blood T cell repertoires in COVID-19. The V gene end was trimmed by 6 bases and the J gene end by 2 bases; junction bases not matched to a gene: 10. Germline V CDR1 and CDR2: MNHEY, SMNVEV (reference sequence). The CDR3 runs to 15 residues. Seattle patients were enrolled while actively infected and followed longitudinally.

The source of this sequence is a woman in her sixties with COVID-19, enrolled during active disease. Sequenced sample: peripheral blood. The chain links TRBV27 to TRBJ2-7, with 7 nucleotides matching TRBD2. The CDR3 protein is CASSTYTTSPYEQYF. In DNA, the CDR3 is TGTGCCAGCAGCACCTATACGACTAGCCCCTACGAGCAGTACTTC.